This is a list of T cell receptor beta chains from one sample in a study of T cell responses to AZD1222 COVID-19 vaccine. Measured with immunoSEQ multiplex PCR; TCRdb has only the in-frame clones, and not every one. The table shows some 140,000 clones, with around nine tenths occurring only once. The material was peripheral blood, obtained on day 0 of AZD1222 vaccination. The source of these receptors is an adult in good health. The CDR3 runs from the conserved cysteine through the conserved F or W. The D gene is left open where the match is weak. Clone size appears in some rows only: once, few, many, or a class for an expanded clone.

v_gene: TRBV5-4
j_gene: TRBJ1-3
abundance: -
d_gene: TRBD1
CDR3nt: TGTGCCAGCAGCTTGAAAGGGGGCACATCTGGAAACACCATATATTTT
CDR3aa: CASSLKGGTSGNTIYF

v_gene: TRBV5-4
j_gene: TRBJ2-2
abundance: -
d_gene: -
CDR3nt: TGTGCCAGCAGCTCCCAGGGGCCCCCCGGGGAGCTGTTTTTT
CDR3aa: CASSSQGPPGELFF

v_gene: TRBV5-1
j_gene: TRBJ2-7
abundance: -
d_gene: -
CDR3nt: TGCGCCAGCAGCTTGTCGCAGGGCATAGGTCCCCTCTCCTACGAGCAGTACTTC
CDR3aa: CASSLSQGIGPLSYEQYF

v_gene: TRBV3-1/TRBV3-2
j_gene: TRBJ1-2
abundance: once
d_gene: TRBD1
CDR3nt: TGTGCCAGCAGCCAAAACCCCGGGCAGGGGGCTAGAGGCTACACCTTC
CDR3aa: CASSQNPGQGARGYTF

v_gene: TRBV20-1
j_gene: TRBJ2-1
abundance: -
d_gene: -
CDR3nt: TGCAGTGCTAGTAAGGTGAGGCCACGCGATGAGCAGTTCTTC
CDR3aa: CSASKVRPRDEQFF

v_gene: TRBV4-1
j_gene: TRBJ2-5
abundance: -
d_gene: TRBD2
CDR3nt: TGCGCCAGCAGCCAAGAACCGGGACTAGCGAGGGGAGAGACCCAGTACTTC
CDR3aa: CASSQEPGLARGETQYF

v_gene: TRBV7-9
j_gene: TRBJ1-1
abundance: -
d_gene: -
CDR3nt: TGTGCCAGCAGCTTAGGGCCGGGGGCGCGGAGGACTGAAGCTTTCTTT
CDR3aa: CASSLGPGARRTEAFF

v_gene: TRBV7-7
j_gene: TRBJ1-2
abundance: -
d_gene: TRBD1
CDR3nt: TGTGCTAGCAGCTTAGACCGACAGGGGGCTCCCTATGGCTACACCTTC
CDR3aa: CASSLDRQGAPYGYTF

v_gene: TRBV29-1
j_gene: TRBJ2-1
abundance: -
d_gene: -
CDR3nt: TGCAGCGTTGAACAGGGGCTTAGGTACAATGAGCAGTTCTTC
CDR3aa: CSVEQGLRYNEQFF

v_gene: TRBV7-2
j_gene: TRBJ1-2
abundance: -
d_gene: -
CDR3nt: TGTGCCAGCAGCTTAGAAGGGAACTATGGCTACACCTTC
CDR3aa: CASSLEGNYGYTF

v_gene: TRBV18
j_gene: TRBJ2-7
abundance: -
d_gene: -
CDR3nt: TGTGCCAGCTCACCAGAACAGCTTACCTACGAGCAGTACTTC
CDR3aa: CASSPEQLTYEQYF

v_gene: TRBV30
j_gene: TRBJ1-5
abundance: -
d_gene: -
CDR3nt: TGTGCCTGGAGTGGGGTAAACAATCAGCCCCAGCATTTT
CDR3aa: CAWSGVNNQPQHF

v_gene: TRBV20-1
j_gene: TRBJ2-7
abundance: -
d_gene: -
CDR3nt: TGCAGTGCTAGTTCCCTAGACAGGCCCACCTACGAGCAGTACTTC
CDR3aa: CSASSLDRPTYEQYF

v_gene: TRBV7-9
j_gene: TRBJ2-7
abundance: few
d_gene: -
CDR3nt: TGTGCCAGCAGCTTAGCGGGGCTAGCGAGCTACGAGCAGTACTTC
CDR3aa: CASSLAGLASYEQYF

v_gene: TRBV28
j_gene: TRBJ2-3
abundance: once
d_gene: TRBD2
CDR3nt: TGTGCCAGCAGCCAAATTTGGACTAGCGGTAACACAGATACGCAGTATTTT
CDR3aa: CASSQIWTSGNTDTQYF

v_gene: TRBV18
j_gene: TRBJ1-1
abundance: -
d_gene: -
CDR3nt: TGTGCCAGCTCACCGGCTATGAACACTGAAGCTTTCTTT
CDR3aa: CASSPAMNTEAFF

v_gene: TRBV5-4
j_gene: TRBJ1-4
abundance: few
d_gene: -
CDR3nt: TGTGCCAGCAGCTTCGAGTTGGGGGTTGGAGAAAAACTGTTTTTT
CDR3aa: CASSFELGVGEKLFF

v_gene: TRBV30
j_gene: TRBJ1-1
abundance: -
d_gene: TRBD1
CDR3nt: TGTGCCTGCCCCCCGTGGACAGGGGAGGGAGCTTTCTTT
CDR3aa: CACPPWTGEGAFF

v_gene: TRBV5-1
j_gene: TRBJ2-1
abundance: -
d_gene: TRBD2
CDR3nt: TGCGCCAGCAGCTTGGATGGGACTAGGCTAAATGAGCAGTTCTTC
CDR3aa: CASSLDGTRLNEQFF

v_gene: TRBV9
j_gene: TRBJ2-5
abundance: -
d_gene: -
CDR3nt: TGTGCCAGCAGCATTTCGACTAGTCGTGAGACCCAGTACTTC
CDR3aa: CASSISTSRETQYF

v_gene: TRBV7-8
j_gene: TRBJ2-1
abundance: few
d_gene: -
CDR3nt: TGTGCCAGCAGCTTAGTGGCAGGGTCTCCCTACAATGAGCAGTTCTTC
CDR3aa: CASSLVAGSPYNEQFF

v_gene: TRBV28
j_gene: TRBJ2-1
abundance: -
d_gene: -
CDR3nt: TGTGCCAGCAGTGCCACAGGATCGTACAATGAGCAGTTCTTC
CDR3aa: CASSATGSYNEQFF

v_gene: TRBV5-4
j_gene: TRBJ1-6
abundance: -
d_gene: TRBD1
CDR3nt: TGTGCCAGCAGCTTGCCGACAGGGGAAAATTCACCCCTCCACTTT
CDR3aa: CASSLPTGENSPLHF

v_gene: TRBV7-2
j_gene: TRBJ2-1
abundance: -
d_gene: -
CDR3nt: TGTGCCAGCAGCTTAGACCCCTTGGGGTACAATGAGCAGTTCTTC
CDR3aa: CASSLDPLGYNEQFF

v_gene: TRBV28
j_gene: TRBJ2-7
abundance: -
d_gene: TRBD2
CDR3nt: TGTGCCAGCAGGAGTGCAATGACCGGGACTAGGGCCGACGAGCAGTACTTC
CDR3aa: CASRSAMTGTRADEQYF

v_gene: TRBV14
j_gene: TRBJ2-3
abundance: -
d_gene: TRBD2
CDR3nt: TGTGCCAGCAGCCCCAAAAGGACTAGCGGTAGCACAGATACGCAGTATTTT
CDR3aa: CASSPKRTSGSTDTQYF

v_gene: TRBV6-2/TRBV6-3
j_gene: TRBJ1-1
abundance: -
d_gene: -
CDR3nt: TGTGCCAGCAGTAGAGACTTTAACACTGAAGCTTTCTTT
CDR3aa: CASSRDFNTEAFF

v_gene: TRBV3-1/TRBV3-2
j_gene: TRBJ1-2
abundance: -
d_gene: TRBD1
CDR3nt: TGTGCCAGCAGGCTTATACAGGGGTTGGCCCCCACCTTC
CDR3aa: CASRLIQGLAPTF

v_gene: TRBV7-2
j_gene: TRBJ1-6
abundance: -
d_gene: -
CDR3nt: TGTGCCAGCGGGCCTTATGGCCAACCCCTCCACTTT
CDR3aa: CASGPYGQPLHF

v_gene: TRBV2
j_gene: TRBJ1-4
abundance: -
d_gene: TRBD1
CDR3nt: TGTGCCAGCAGGAGACGGTCGACAGGGCACGGTGAAAAACTGTTTTTT
CDR3aa: CASRRRSTGHGEKLFF

v_gene: TRBV30
j_gene: TRBJ1-5
abundance: -
d_gene: TRBD1
CDR3nt: TGTGCCTGGGATTCGGGACAGGGGGTTAGCAATCAGCCCCAGCATTTT
CDR3aa: CAWDSGQGVSNQPQHF

v_gene: TRBV6-2/TRBV6-3
j_gene: TRBJ1-2
abundance: once
d_gene: -
CDR3nt: TGTGCCAGCAGTTTCGGGTTGTATGGCTACACCTTC
CDR3aa: CASSFGLYGYTF

v_gene: TRBV6-1
j_gene: TRBJ1-1
abundance: -
d_gene: -
CDR3nt: TGTGCCAGCAGTGAAGGGCCGACCGGGATGAACACTGAAGCTTTCTTT
CDR3aa: CASSEGPTGMNTEAFF

v_gene: TRBV4-3
j_gene: TRBJ2-7
abundance: -
d_gene: -
CDR3nt: TGCGCCAGCAGCACCCAGGTAGCGAACTCCTACGAGCAGTACTTC
CDR3aa: CASSTQVANSYEQYF

v_gene: TRBV7-2
j_gene: TRBJ1-4
abundance: -
d_gene: -
CDR3nt: TGTGCCAGCAGCTTAGCAACAGGAGTTAATGAAAAACTGTTTTTT
CDR3aa: CASSLATGVNEKLFF

v_gene: TRBV9
j_gene: TRBJ1-2
abundance: -
d_gene: -
CDR3nt: TGTGCCAGCAGCGTAGGGGGATCTAACTATGGCTACACCTTC
CDR3aa: CASSVGGSNYGYTF

v_gene: TRBV27
j_gene: TRBJ1-1
abundance: -
d_gene: -
CDR3nt: TGTGCCAGCAGGGCCGAACAGTGGACTGAAGCTTTCTTT
CDR3aa: CASRAEQWTEAFF

v_gene: TRBV5-1
j_gene: TRBJ1-1
abundance: -
d_gene: TRBD1
CDR3nt: TGCGCCAGCAGCTTGGGACAGGGTACGAACACTGAAGCTTTCTTT
CDR3aa: CASSLGQGTNTEAFF

v_gene: TRBV4-3
j_gene: TRBJ1-2
abundance: -
d_gene: TRBD1
CDR3nt: TGCGCCAGCAGCCCCCAGCACAGGGGATTCATGGGCTACACCTTC
CDR3aa: CASSPQHRGFMGYTF

v_gene: TRBV27
j_gene: TRBJ2-1
abundance: once
d_gene: -
CDR3nt: TGTGCCAGCAGTCCAACAGGGCCCTCCTACAATGAGCAGTTCTTC
CDR3aa: CASSPTGPSYNEQFF

v_gene: TRBV2
j_gene: TRBJ1-2
abundance: -
d_gene: -
CDR3nt: TGTGCCAGCAGTGAATTACAGGACGGTGGCTACACCTTC
CDR3aa: CASSELQDGGYTF

v_gene: TRBV9
j_gene: TRBJ2-1
abundance: -
d_gene: TRBD2
CDR3nt: TGTGCCAGCAGCCTACGAGTTACTAGCGGGGGGTACAATGAGCAGTTCTTC
CDR3aa: CASSLRVTSGGYNEQFF

v_gene: TRBV5-4
j_gene: TRBJ2-1
abundance: -
d_gene: TRBD2
CDR3nt: TGTGCCAGCAGTTTCCTCGGGCTAGCGGGGGGCCCCTCCTACAATGAGCAGTTCTTC
CDR3aa: CASSFLGLAGGPSYNEQFF

v_gene: TRBV6-5
j_gene: TRBJ2-7
abundance: -
d_gene: TRBD1
CDR3nt: TGTGCCAGCAGCACATGGACAGGGATTCACCACGAGCAGTACTTC
CDR3aa: CASSTWTGIHHEQYF

v_gene: TRBV5-1
j_gene: TRBJ2-7
abundance: -
d_gene: -
CDR3nt: TGCGCCAGCAGGGAGGGAGGAACAGGGGCCTACGAGCAGTACTTC
CDR3aa: CASREGGTGAYEQYF

v_gene: TRBV5-6
j_gene: TRBJ2-7
abundance: -
d_gene: -
CDR3nt: TGTGCCAGCAGCTATTTTATAGTTGGACCGCGGGCCGAGCAGTACTTC
CDR3aa: CASSYFIVGPRAEQYF

v_gene: TRBV4-3
j_gene: TRBJ1-2
abundance: once
d_gene: -
CDR3nt: TGCGCCAGCAGCCTCGACGGAGACTACACCTTC
CDR3aa: CASSLDGDYTF

v_gene: TRBV27
j_gene: TRBJ2-5
abundance: -
d_gene: -
CDR3nt: TGTGCCAGCAGTAGGGGGTACCAAGAGACCCAGTACTTC
CDR3aa: CASSRGYQETQYF

v_gene: TRBV4-3
j_gene: TRBJ2-7
abundance: -
d_gene: TRBD1
CDR3nt: TGCGCCAGCAGCCAAGATCTCCAGGGGGCACCCTACGAGCAGTACTTC
CDR3aa: CASSQDLQGAPYEQYF

v_gene: TRBV7-9
j_gene: TRBJ1-6
abundance: once
d_gene: -
CDR3nt: TGTGCCAGCAGCCCTACAGCGTTTAAGAATTCACCCCTCCACTTT
CDR3aa: CASSPTAFKNSPLHF

v_gene: TRBV2
j_gene: TRBJ1-3
abundance: -
d_gene: TRBD1
CDR3nt: TGTGCCAGCAGTGGACAGGGTGGAAACACCATATATTTT
CDR3aa: CASSGQGGNTIYF

v_gene: TRBV6-2/TRBV6-3
j_gene: TRBJ1-5
abundance: -
d_gene: -
CDR3nt: TGTGCCAGCAGTTTCGAGACAGGCCCCCTCGGGCCCCAGCATTTT
CDR3aa: CASSFETGPLGPQHF

v_gene: TRBV3-1/TRBV3-2
j_gene: TRBJ1-2
abundance: -
d_gene: -
CDR3nt: TGTGCCAGCAGCCAAGTCGAGGTCGGCTATGGCTACACCTTC
CDR3aa: CASSQVEVGYGYTF

v_gene: TRBV6-5
j_gene: TRBJ2-5
abundance: once
d_gene: -
CDR3nt: TGTGCCAGCAGTTACGAAGGCGGGGCCCAGTACTTC
CDR3aa: CASSYEGGAQYF